This T cell receptor (beta chain) was captured by sequencing in a study of PD-1 blockade in mismatch repair-deficient tumors. Findings and limits, study-wide: Tumor-resident clones, often undetectable pretreatment in blood, expanded then contracted after pembrolizumab.

The sample's time point: roughly 11-day in vitro stimulation with candidate neoantigen peptide 6. A roughly 10-day in vitro culture was run per each of 7 or 8 reactive peptides. Deletions cut 2 bases from V and 0 bases from J, with 17 bases between. Looked up from germline, CDR1 is GTSNPN and CDR2 is SVGIG (reference sequence). The CDR3 has 16 amino acids. The method was immunoSEQ multiplex PCR; TCRdb's version includes in-frame clones alone and lacks a portion of them. The sample has roughly 14,000 clones; about 85% are singletons. Concerning this clone: Its antigen is still unknown.

Sequencing was performed on cells cultured in vitro, taken from a patient treated with pembrolizumab. The chain joins TRBV30 to TRBJ2-7, with a weak D call TRBD2 (7 bases). The sequence derives from an adult with mismatch repair-deficient cancer. Here the CDR3 reads CAWSPLGGGSSYEQYF. The CDR3 bases are TGTGCCTGGAGTCCCCTAGGGGGAGGGAGCTCCTACGAGCAGTACTTC.